A single sample is the source of the 26 T cell receptor beta chains below, sequenced in a study of T cell repertoires in cytomegalovirus infection. TCRdb fed the reads into MiXCR, producing one record per CDR3 protein. Seen here are roughly 640,000 distinct CDR3 sequences, approximately 24% observed once, and the top ten hold approximately 8.2%. The sample taken for sequencing was CD8+ T cells from PBMCs. Receptors originate from a human donor in good health (CMV status not recorded). Some clones in this sample may be carry-over from other donors' samples.

This clonotype occurred many times. V gene TRBV7-8 combines with J gene TRBJ2-7; D is unclear. Trimming took off 3 bases at V and 0 bases at J, with 12 bases between the two ends. Germline V gene data show CDR1 as SGHVS and CDR2 as FQNEAQ. The CDR3 is 15 residues long. The chain's CDR3 is CASSFERHSSYEQYF. CDR3 DNA sequence: TGTGCCAGCAGCTTTGAGCGCCACAGCTCCTACGAGCAGTACTTC.

This clonotype was picked up a small number of times. The chain combines TRBV6-2 or TRBV6-3 with TRBJ2-7; 9 bases match TRBD1. V gave up 2 bases and J gave up 4 bases; unmatched junction bases: 12. Germline assignment: CDR1 MNHEY and CDR2 SVGEGT. The length of the CDR3 is 17 residues. The chain's CDR3 is CASSYRVGQGKSYEQYV. CDR3 DNA sequence: TGTGCCAGCAGTTACAGAGTGGGACAGGGAAAATCATACGAGCAGTACGTC.

The chain carries TRBV2 and TRBJ2-1, with 7 bases lining up with TRBD1. Germline-derived CDR1 and CDR2 are SNHLY and FYNNEI. The V segment lost 10 bases and the J segment 2 bases; nucleotides outside the gene matches: 11. This CDR3 spans 15 amino acids. CDR3 sequence reads: CATPDEGAAYNEQFF. CDR3 DNA: TGTGCCACCCCTGATGAGGGGGCGGCCTACAATGAGCAGTTCTTC.

This clonotype was counted at least ten times. This rearrangement joins TRBV28 to TRBJ2-3; TRBD2 is a possible D gene (6 bases). The CDR3 length is 14 residues. The germline V and J ends were trimmed by 3 bases and 4 bases, with 11 bases remaining between them. CDR1 MDHEN and CDR2 SYDVKM come from the germline V gene. CDR3 sequence reads: CASSFQRRADTQYF. CDR3 sequence (DNA): TGTGCCAGCAGTTTCCAGAGGAGGGCAGATACGCAGTATTTT.

This clonotype was counted between two and nine times. This chain joins TRBV4-2 and TRBJ2-1, with 8 nucleotides matching TRBD2. The length of the CDR3 is 16 residues. The junction had 11 bases not matched to a gene; V was cut back by 8 bases and J by 2 bases. In germline, CDR1 is LGHNA, CDR2 YNFKEQ. The CDR3 DNA reads as TGTGCCAGCGCGACGGGGGGGCTAGCGGCCTACAATGAGCAGTTCTTC. This gives the protein CASATGGLAAYNEQFF.

As concerns this clonotype: One end of the junction fails to match germline, which may point to a read error. The J gene is TRBJ1-1, the V gene TRBV19; D is possibly TRBD1 (5 bases). Germline V CDR1 and CDR2: LNHDA, SQIVND (reference sequence). This CDR3 region has 11 residues. CDR3 amino acids: CASEGNPEAFF. The CDR3 DNA sequence: TGTGCCAGTGAGGGGAACCCTGAAGCTTTCTTT.

V gene TRBV7-9 combines with J gene TRBJ2-1, with 12 bases lining up with TRBD1. J gave up 2 bases and V 0 bases, and 5 bases lay outside the gene matches. Germline CDR1 and CDR2: SEHNR and FQNEAQ (reference sequence). The CDR3 consists of 18 residues. The CDR3 sequence: CASSLAGQGAGPYNEQFF. The CDR3 DNA is TGTGCCAGCAGCTTAGCGGGACAGGGGGCAGGACCCTACAATGAGCAGTTCTTC. The full variable domain, its missing parts supplied by reference TRBV7-9 and TRBJ2-1, is DTGVSQNPRHKITKRGQNVTFRCDPISEHNRLYWYRQTLGQGPEFLTYFQNEAQLEKSRLLSDRFSAERPKGSFSTLEIQRTEQGDSAMYLCASSLAGQGAGPYNEQFFGPGTRLTVL.

This clonotype occurred once. The conserved phenylalanine or tryptophan is not found at the CDR3 terminus, so this likely reflects a read error. The chain carries TRBV7-9 and TRBJ2-3; D is possibly TRBD1 (5 bases). Trimming stripped 3 bases from V and 2 bases from J, with 15 bases between. CDR3 length equals 16 residues. Germline V gives CDR1 SEHNR, CDR2 FQNEAQ (reference sequence). The chain's CDR3 is CASSLDFGAATDTQYS. The CDR3, as DNA: TGTGCCAGCAGCTTGGATTTTGGGGCCGCCACAGATACGCAGTATTCT.

As to this clonotype: At one end, the junction sequence differs from germline, possibly due to a read error. The V call is TRBV14, the J call TRBJ1-2; no clear D gene. The V gene's germline CDR1 is SGHDN and CDR2 FVKESK. This CDR3 contains 17 residues. The chain's CDR3 is CANSQGDLDARFNGYTF. CDR3 in DNA: TGTGCCAACAGCCAAGGCGACCTGGACGCCCGTTTCAATGGCTACACCTTC.

This clonotype was seen many times. The genes are TRBV11-3 and TRBJ2-1; TRBD1 aligns across 7 bases. V shed 5 bases and J 9 bases; nucleotides not matched to a gene: 4. Germline lookup yields CDR1 SGHNT and CDR2 YENEEA. This CDR3 is built from 12 residues. The CDR3 sequence: CASSHGQVEQFF. In nucleotides, the CDR3 is TGTGCCAGCAGCCATGGACAGGTTGAGCAGTTCTTC.

This clonotype has a count of ten or more. The chain recombines TRBV19 with TRBJ1-5; D unresolved. CDR3 size: 14 residues. CDR1 and CDR2 (germline): LNHDA, SQIVND (reference sequence). V was pared by 3 bases and J by 4 bases, with 10 bases between. As DNA, the CDR3 is TGTGCCAGTAGTATGGGGTGGGCAAATCAGCCCCAGCATTTT. Encoded protein: CASSMGWANQPQHF.

A remark on this clonotype: A read error may be the cause here, since a much bigger clone is one base away. CDR3 amino acids: CANSRIPAGEEETQYF. DNA of the CDR3: TGTGCCAACAGCCGGATCCCAGCGGGGGAAGAAGAGACCCAGTACTTC. The chain links TRBV7-2 to TRBJ2-5; 8 bases map to TRBD2. CDR1 and CDR2 (germline): SGHTA, FQGNSA. CDR3 length equals 16 residues.

This clonotype was counted a few times. The chain recombines TRBV10-3 with TRBJ1-1, with D perhaps TRBD1 (6 bases). Deletions cut 4 bases from V and 5 bases from J, with 17 bases between. The CDR3 runs to 15 residues. The germline V gene has CDR1 ENHRY and CDR2 SYGVKD. The CDR3 bases are TGTGCCATCAGTGGGAGGGGAGGGGGGGAGACTGAAGCTTTCTTT. Protein product: CAISGRGGGETEAFF.

The chain carries TRBV20-1 and TRBJ2-1; TRBD1 is a possible D gene (5 bases). The CDR3 has 11 residues. V was trimmed by 3 bases and J by 7 bases, leaving 7 bases between them. Germline values: CDR1 DFQATT, CDR2 SNEGSKA (reference sequence). CDR3 residues: CSASSGNEQFF. CDR3 DNA sequence: TGCAGTGCTAGCTCAGGGAATGAGCAGTTCTTC.

The table lists this clonotype with a few counts. This chain connects TRBV6-5 to TRBJ1-3; 10 nucleotides match TRBD1. J gave up 3 bases and V 6 bases, and 8 bases lay outside the gene matches. This CDR3 has 16 residues. CDR1 is MNHEY, CDR2 SVGAGI, per germline. The CDR3 coding sequence is TGTGCCAGCAGCTATTTGGACAGGGGGTTTGGAAACACCATATATTTT. Translation: CASSYLDRGFGNTIYF.

This clonotype was counted a single time. This CDR3 reads CASSFRQGEPYNEQFF. DNA for the CDR3: TGTGCCAGCAGCTTCAGACAGGGGGAACCCTACAATGAGCAGTTCTTC. The rearrangement joins TRBV7-9 to TRBJ2-1, with 9 nucleotides matching TRBD1. CDR3 size: 16 residues. Unmatched junction bases numbered 5, after V lost 3 bases and J lost 2 bases. From germline, CDR1 is SEHNR and CDR2 FQNEAQ (reference sequence).

The chain links TRBV5-6 to TRBJ2-7; D remains unclear. Germline CDR1 SGHDT, CDR2 YYEEEE. CDR3 size: 13 residues. V lost 6 bases and J lost 0, with 10 bases in between. The CDR3 sequence: CASTLRSSYEQYF. CDR3 DNA: TGTGCCAGCACCCTGAGGAGCTCCTACGAGCAGTACTTC.

This clonotype has just a few counts. This chain uses TRBV5-6 with TRBJ2-5, with 7 bases fitting TRBD2. J was trimmed by 5 bases and V by 3 bases; bases with no gene match: 7. The CDR3 covers 14 residues. CDR1 is SGHDT and CDR2 is YYEEEE in the germline V gene. The CDR3 region is CASSSEGGEETQYF. DNA of the CDR3: TGTGCCAGCAGCTCGGAGGGAGGGGAGGAGACCCAGTACTTC. Variable domain in full (rest from reference TRBV5-6 and TRBJ2-5): DAGVTQSPTHLIKTRGQQVTLRCSPKSGHDTVSWYQQALGQGPQFIFQYYEEEERQRGNFPDRFSGHQFPNYSSELNVNALLLGDSALYLCASSSEGGEETQYFGPGTRLLVL.

The chain links TRBV7-9 to TRBJ2-5; D is perhaps TRBD1 (5 bases). V shed 5 bases and J shed 5 bases, with 12 bases lying between them. Germline V gene lookup returns CDR1 SEHNR and CDR2 FQNEAQ (reference sequence). This CDR3 comprises 13 residues. This CDR3 is CASSDLSGETQYF. Here the CDR3 DNA reads TGTGCCAGCAGCGACCTCTCAGGGGAGACCCAGTACTTC.

This clonotype was found a few times. This CDR3 reads CASRPRTGGETEAFF. CDR3 nucleotide sequence: TGTGCCAGTAGGCCACGGACAGGGGGCGAAACTGAAGCTTTCTTT. The rearrangement uses TRBV19 and TRBJ1-1, with 11 bases fitting TRBD1. The CDR3 runs to 15 residues. The ends lost 6 bases at V and 5 bases at J; junction bases unmatched: 8. Germline V gene data show CDR1 as LNHDA and CDR2 as SQIVND (reference sequence).

This rearrangement joins TRBV13 to TRBJ2-2; TRBD2 might be the D (6 bases). Germline CDR1 PRHDT, CDR2 FYEKMQ (reference sequence). V gave up 3 bases and J gave up 4 bases, with 9 bases separating them. The CDR3 is 14 amino acids. The chain's CDR3 is CASSLTGLTGELFF. CDR3 DNA sequence: TGTGCCAGCAGCTTGACGGGACTCACCGGGGAGCTGTTTTTT.

The chain carries TRBV28 and TRBJ2-1; D unclear. Germline V gene lookup returns CDR1 MDHEN and CDR2 SYDVKM. CDR3 length: 14 amino acids. Trimming took off 2 bases at V and 4 bases at J, with 9 bases between the two ends. Here the CDR3 reads CASSLRLNYNEQFF. The CDR3 DNA reads TGTGCCAGCAGTTTACGGCTTAATTACAATGAGCAGTTCTTC. The full variable domain, completed using reference TRBV28 and TRBJ2-1, is DVKVTQSSRYLVKRTGEKVFLECVQDMDHENMFWYRQDPGLGLRLIYFSYDVKMKEKGDIPEGYSVSREKKERFSLILESASTNQTSMYLCASSLRLNYNEQFFGPGTRLTVL.

There are many counts of this clonotype. In DNA form, the CDR3 reads TGTGCCAGCAGCTACACTAGCGGGGGGGATGAGCAGTTCTTC. Residues: CASSYTSGGDEQFF. The chain links TRBV11-3 to TRBJ2-1; 13 positions agree with TRBD2. The CDR3 totals 14 residues. V dropped 4 bases and J dropped 8; count of bases not matched to a gene: 2. Germline values: CDR1 SGHNT, CDR2 YENEEA.

This clonotype turned up a few times. The chain combines TRBV7-9 with TRBJ2-2; no clear D gene. Per germline, CDR1 SEHNR and CDR2 FQNEAQ (reference sequence). This CDR3 is built from 16 residues. The V gene lost 2 bases and the J gene lost 2 bases, with 12 bases spanning the gap. The DNA of the CDR3 is TGTGCCAGCAGCTTACCCCCGACGGAAAACACCGGGGAGCTGTTTTTT. Residues: CASSLPPTENTGELFF.

This clonotype was found many times. V is TRBV7-6 and J is TRBJ1-1, with D possibly being TRBD1 (5 bases). The CDR3 is 18 amino acids. Trimming took 5 bases from V and 2 from J, leaving 24 bases between them. The V gene's germline CDR1 is SGHVS and CDR2 FNYEAQ. This CDR3 is CASSPRGAGPSLNTEAFF. The CDR3 nucleotides read TGTGCCAGCAGCCCTCGTGGCGCGGGGCCCTCCTTAAACACTGAAGCTTTCTTT.

The J gene is TRBJ2-1, the V gene TRBV25-1, with D perhaps TRBD2 (6 bases). With 0 bases removed from V and 7 bases from J, the gap between germline ends came to 16 bases. This CDR3 is 16 amino acids long. Germline values: CDR1 MGHDK, CDR2 SYGVNS. Written as DNA, the CDR3 is TGTGCCAGCAGTGAATATTTCCCACAGGAGGGTAATGAGCAGTTCTTC. Translated, it gives CASSEYFPQEGNEQFF.